A selection of T cell receptor beta chains follows, all from one sample in a study of spatial heterogeneity in lung cancer. TCRdb passed the 5' RACE reads through MiXCR, listing each CDR3 protein once. This sample carries under 85,000 distinct CDR3 sequences, approximately 8.1% of them seen once, and the ten largest clones take 6.8%. Sequencing was performed on PBMCs, taken at surgery. All receptors derive from a male donor with early-stage non-small cell lung cancer. The CDR3 runs from the conserved cysteine through the conserved F or W. D genes are given only for firm matches. Rows give clone size only sometimes, using once, few, many, or a class for an expanded clone.

j_call | clone_size | v_call | d_call | cdr3_nt | cdr3_aa
TRBJ1-2 | many | TRBV5-1 | - | TGCGCCAGCAGCTTGGAGGGGAGCAAGGATGGCTACACCTTC | CASSLEGSKDGYTF
TRBJ1-1 | - | TRBV20-1 | TRBD1 | TGCAGTGCTCCCGGACAGGGGGAGACTGAAGCTTTCTTT | CSAPGQGETEAFF
TRBJ1-2 | - | TRBV12-3/TRBV12-4 | - | TGTGCCAGCAGTTATACCAGATTGGACTACACCTTC | CASSYTRLDYTF
TRBJ2-1 | many | TRBV10-3 | - | TGTGCCATCAGCCCGGGCCCGAGCTCCTACAATGAGCAGTTCTTC | CAISPGPSSYNEQFF
TRBJ1-1 | few | TRBV2 | - | TGTGCCAGCACGTCATCCACAGGGTACGCCACTGAAGCTTTCTTT | CASTSSTGYATEAFF
TRBJ2-1 | many | TRBV12-3/TRBV12-4 | TRBD2 | TGTGCCTCGGGACTAGCGGTTTATAATGAGCAGTTCTTC | CASGLAVYNEQFF
TRBJ2-1 | many | TRBV6-6 | - | TGTGCCAGCAGCCGGGAGTCCTACAATGAGCAGTTCTTC | CASSRESYNEQFF
TRBJ2-3 | - | TRBV5-1 | - | TGCGCCAGCAGCTTGGCCATCGCAGATAGCACAGATACGCAGTATTTT | CASSLAIADSTDTQYF
TRBJ2-2 | - | TRBV7-2 | - | TGTGCCAGCAGCCCTGGCGGGGCTTCGAACACCGGGGAGCTGTTTTTT | CASSPGGASNTGELFF
TRBJ2-1 | many | TRBV5-1 | - | TGCGCCAGCAGCAGGGATGGGGCCAATGAGCAGTTCTTC | CASSRDGANEQFF
TRBJ2-4 | - | TRBV5-1 | - | TGCGCCAGCAGCTTGGCACAGACTAACCTAGCCAAAAACATTCAGTACTTC | CASSLAQTNLAKNIQYF
TRBJ1-1 | many | TRBV2 | - | TGTGCCAGCAGTCCGTCAGGGAGAGGCACTGAAGCTTTCTTT | CASSPSGRGTEAFF
TRBJ1-5 | few | TRBV6-2/TRBV6-3 | - | TGTGCCAGCAGTTACGTGTTGGGGGTTCAGCCCCAGCATTTT | CASSYVLGVQPQHF
TRBJ2-7 | few | TRBV27 | TRBD2 | TGTGCCAGCAGTCCTTCGGGAGGGGACAACTCCTACGAGCAGTACTTC | CASSPSGGDNSYEQYF
TRBJ2-2 | many | TRBV6-5 | - | TGTGCCAGCAGTGCGGCGGACGGGATTTACACCGGGGAGCTGTTTTTT | CASSAADGIYTGELFF
TRBJ1-5 | many | TRBV7-8 | - | TGTGCCAGCACCAAGTTGGAAAGACAGGTCAACAATCAGCCCCAGCATTTT | CASTKLERQVNNQPQHF
TRBJ2-2 | - | TRBV7-2 | TRBD1 | TGTGCCAGCAGCTTCAGGGGGCATGGCACCGGGGAGCTGTTTTTT | CASSFRGHGTGELFF
TRBJ2-3 | many | TRBV24-1 | - | TGTGCCACCAGTGATCCCCGAGCCTTTTCCACAGATACGCAGTATTTT | CATSDPRAFSTDTQYF
TRBJ2-5 | - | TRBV6-2/TRBV6-3 | - | TGTGCCAGCAGATTGACGGGCGGGGAGACCCAGTACTTC | CASRLTGGETQYF
TRBJ2-1 | many | TRBV5-1 | - | TGCGCCAGCAGCTCAGCGACCCCGGGACAAAGATTGCATGAGCAGTTCTTC | CASSSATPGQRLHEQFF
TRBJ2-1 | many | TRBV5-1 | - | TGCGCCAGCAGCTTGGAACCTAACAATGAGCAGTTCTTC | CASSLEPNNEQFF
TRBJ2-1 | medium-sized | TRBV12-3/TRBV12-4 | - | TGTGCCAGCACCTTCCTGATAAACAATGAGCAGTTCTTC | CASTFLINNEQFF
TRBJ1-2 | many | TRBV10-3 | TRBD1 | TGTGCCACCTCCACCGGGACAGGGCAGGGAGGCTACACCTTC | CATSTGTGQGGYTF
TRBJ2-1 | - | TRBV24-1 | TRBD2 | TGTGCCACCAGAGGGACTAGCGGGAAAGGTCTTCATACCTACAATGAGCAGTTCTTC | CATRGTSGKGLHTYNEQFF